The 16 T cell receptor beta chains presented below share a single source sample, sequenced in a study of T-cell memory formation after mild COVID-19. TCRdb passed the 5' RACE reads through MiXCR, listing each CDR3 protein once. The table lists hundreds of thousands of distinct CDR3 sequences, over 15% of them singletons. The sample consisted of PBMCs or a T cell subset sorted from them (not recorded which). The receptor source for this set is an adult woman who had mild COVID-19 (a few samples of this study predate the infection). Cell type and time point are not known.

Ten or more counts support this clonotype. The chain has TRBV5-4 and TRBJ1-1; D not certain. Germline V gives CDR1 SGHNT, CDR2 YYREEE (reference sequence). Trimming left V 4 bases short and J 0 bases short, with 13 bases between. The CDR3 loop spans 15 amino acids. The CDR3 here is CASSNPGFMNTEAFF. The CDR3 nucleotides read TGTGCCAGCAGCAATCCAGGATTCATGAACACTGAAGCTTTCTTT.

In its sample, this clonotype was seen a few times. V gene TRBV12-3 or TRBV12-4 combines with J gene TRBJ1-2; 9 bases map to TRBD1. The CDR3 is made up of 14 amino acids. J gave up 4 bases and V 3 bases, and 3 bases lay outside the gene matches. The CDR3 region has the DNA TGTGCCAGCAGTTTCCAGGACAGGGGCTATGGCTACACCTTC. Amino acids: CASSFQDRGYGYTF.

The V gene is TRBV25-1, the J gene TRBJ2-3; D call uncertain. Trimming took 7 bases from V and 8 from J, leaving 10 bases between them. The V gene's germline CDR1 is MGHDK and CDR2 SYGVNS. The length of the CDR3 is 11 residues. The CDR3 sequence: CASTRLGTQYF. CDR3 in DNA: TGTGCCAGCACACGCCTGGGTACGCAGTATTTT.

This clonotype was seen more than once but under ten times. The V and J genes are TRBV9 and TRBJ2-7, with D hard to call. In germline, CDR1 is SGDLS, CDR2 YYNGEE. Trimming cost V 0 bases and J 2 bases, with 9 bases left between them. This CDR3 has 14 residues. CDR3 nucleotide sequence: TGTGCCAGCAGCGTAGGGCAGGCCGCCTACGAGCAGTACTTC. This encodes CASSVGQAAYEQYF.

The chain recombines TRBV7-9 with TRBJ1-2; 11 nucleotides agree with TRBD1. J lost 2 bases, V lost 1 base, and 3 bases had no gene match. This CDR3 has 16 residues. Germline CDR1 SEHNR, CDR2 FQNEAQ (reference sequence). The CDR3 loop is CASSLGTGGANYGYTF. CDR3 bases: TGTGCCAGCAGCTTAGGGACAGGGGGCGCGAACTATGGCTACACCTTC.

The chain recombines TRBV4-2 with TRBJ1-2; D is possibly TRBD1 (5 bases). Germline CDR1 LGHNA, CDR2 YNFKEQ. The CDR3 is 15 residues long. V gave up 4 bases and J gave up 3 bases, with 15 bases separating them. The CDR3 spells CASSPSLGRDYGYTF. The CDR3 region has the DNA TGTGCCAGCAGCCCCTCGCTGGGCAGGGACTATGGCTACACCTTC.

This clonotype has more than one count but fewer than ten. The chain combines TRBV29-1 with TRBJ2-3, with D possibly TRBD2 on 6 matching bases. The CDR3 is 16 residues long. Germline CDR1 reads SQVTM; CDR2 reads ANQGSEA. Trimming removed 7 bases from V and 1 base from J, with 21 bases in between. The CDR3 DNA is TGCAGCGGTGAGGCTGGTTCGGGGGTTGGCACAGATACGCAGTATTTT. Protein: CSGEAGSGVGTDTQYF.

This clonotype has more than one count but fewer than ten. The chain carries TRBV4-1 and TRBJ2-5; 7 nucleotides agree with TRBD2. CDR3 length: 17 amino acids. V shed 0 bases and J 5 bases; nucleotides not matched to a gene: 12. Looked up from germline, CDR1 is MGHRA and CDR2 is YSYEKL. The CDR3 coding sequence is TGCGCCAGCAGCCAAGATGTCAGGCGGGGAGGGGAGGAGACCCAGTACTTC. Its protein is CASSQDVRRGGEETQYF.

This clonotype was counted only a few times. The chain joins TRBV29-1 to TRBJ2-2, with D hard to call. Germline values: CDR1 SQVTM, CDR2 ANQGSEA. Trimming stripped 6 bases from V and 0 bases from J, with 14 bases between. The CDR3 has 15 residues. The DNA for the CDR3 is TGCAGCGTCCGAGACCCGTGGTCGAACACCGGGGAGCTGTTTTTT. It encodes CSVRDPWSNTGELFF.

The chain couples TRBV12-3 or TRBV12-4 to TRBJ1-2, with TRBD1 matching over 9 bases. J gave up 6 bases and V 6 bases, and 5 bases lay outside the gene matches. This CDR3 is built from 13 residues. The CDR3 nucleotides read TGTGCCAGCAGATGGACAGGGGATAATGGCTACACCTTC. As protein: CASRWTGDNGYTF.

This clonotype was observed a few times. The rearrangement joins TRBV7-9 to TRBJ1-6; the D gene is possibly TRBD1 (5 bases). Per the germline V gene, CDR1 is SEHNR and CDR2 is FQNEAQ (reference sequence). The V end was cut by 1 base, the J end by 7 bases, with 14 bases between. The CDR3 covers 16 residues. The CDR3 loop reads CASSLVGGISNSPLHF. The CDR3 bases are TGTGCCAGCAGCTTAGTTGGGGGGATCTCCAATTCACCCCTCCACTTT. The full variable domain, its missing parts supplied by reference TRBV7-9 and TRBJ1-6, is DTGVSQNPRHKITKRGQNVTFRCDPISEHNRLYWYRQTLGQGPEFLTYFQNEAQLEKSRLLSDRFSAERPKGSFSTLEIQRTEQGDSAMYLCASSLVGGISNSPLHFGNGTRLTVT.

This clonotype was observed a few times. The CDR3 nucleotides read TGCAGCGTCCCGGGACCCCAGAACACCGGGGAGCTGTTTTTT. Its translation: CSVPGPQNTGELFF. The chain links TRBV29-1 to TRBJ2-2, with D possibly called TRBD1 or TRBD2 (5 bases each). V lost 6 bases to trimming and J lost 1 base, with 12 bases between them. The germline V gene encodes CDR1 SQVTM and CDR2 ANQGSEA. CDR3 size: 14 residues.

The V gene is TRBV7-2, the J gene TRBJ2-7; D gene ambiguous. From germline, CDR1 is SGHTA and CDR2 FQGNSA. CDR3 size: 14 residues. V shed 5 bases and J shed 0 bases, with 11 bases lying between them. The DNA for the CDR3 is TGTGCCAGCAGCGCACACTGGGTCTCCTACGAGCAGTACTTC. It specifies CASSAHWVSYEQYF.

This clonotype occurred a few times. This chain links TRBV20-1 with TRBJ2-1; D is ambiguous. V lost 2 bases to trimming and J lost 3 bases, with 11 bases between them. The CDR3 has 14 amino acids. CDR1 is DFQATT and CDR2 is SNEGSKA in the germline V gene (reference sequence). The CDR3 sequence: CSARLAVNYNEQFF. The CDR3 DNA sequence: TGCAGTGCTAGACTGGCGGTAAACTACAATGAGCAGTTCTTC.

V and J are TRBV7-3 and TRBJ2-2; 7 nucleotides match TRBD1. Germline V gene lookup returns CDR1 SGHTA and CDR2 FQGTGA. The CDR3 covers 13 residues. Trimming cost V 6 bases and J 4 bases; bases outside gene matches: 2. For the CDR3, the DNA is TGTGCCAGCAGATCAGGGGGCACCGGGGAGCTGTTTTTT. This translates into CASRSGGTGELFF.

The V and J genes are TRBV4-1 and TRBJ2-1, with D possibly being TRBD1 or TRBD2 (5 bases each). V was cut by 4 bases and J by 9 bases, with 16 bases left in between. Germline CDR1 MGHRA, CDR2 YSYEKL. The CDR3 runs 14 residues. CDR3 sequence: CASSPREFDGEQFF. CDR3 coding DNA: TGCGCCAGCAGCCCCAGGGAGTTTGATGGTGAGCAGTTCTTC.